These 25 T cell receptor beta chains were sequenced from one sample in a study of identical twins. TCRdb passed the 5' RACE reads through MiXCR, listing each CDR3 protein once. The repertoire holds a few hundred thousand distinct CDR3 sequences, with just under 9.5% as singletons. These sequences were also reported in another study, on yellow fever vaccine responses in identical twins.

Sequencing was performed on CD8+ T cells sorted from blood. The source of these receptors is a woman younger than 35 in good health.

This clonotype was seen ten or more times. The CDR3 DNA reads TGTGCCAGCCGCTATGGCTACACCTTC. It encodes CASRYGYTF. The chain carries TRBV19 and TRBJ1-2; D unclear. This CDR3 has 9 residues. Per the germline V gene, CDR1 is LNHDA and CDR2 is SQIVND (reference sequence). The V gene lost 9 bases and the J gene lost 4 bases, with 3 bases spanning the gap.

At least ten counts were recorded for this clonotype. The rearrangement links TRBV20-1 to TRBJ2-5; TRBD2 might be the D (6 bases). Deletions cut 6 bases from V and 5 bases from J, with 31 bases between. This CDR3 has 18 residues. Looked up from germline, CDR1 is DFQATT and CDR2 is SNEGSKA (reference sequence). The CDR3 coding sequence is TGCAGTGCAATTAGTCCGACTAGACGAAACGAGCCGGCGGAGACCCAGTACTTC. This encodes CSAISPTRRNEPAETQYF.

This chain connects TRBV9 to TRBJ1-5, with a tentative D call TRBD1 (5 bases). The CDR3 runs to 13 residues. Trimming pared 5 bases from V and 10 bases from J, leaving 16 bases between. Germline CDR1 and CDR2: SGDLS and YYNGEE. In nucleotides, the CDR3 is TGTGCCAGCAGTGACACCACGGGGGTACCCCAGCATTTT. This gives the protein CASSDTTGVPQHF. Full variable domain (missing parts from reference TRBV9 and TRBJ1-5): DSGVTQTPKHLITATGQRVTLRCSPRSGDLSVYWYQQSLDQGLQFLIQYYNGEERAKGNILERFSAQQFPDLHSELNLSSLELGDSALYFCASSDTTGVPQHFGDGTRLSIL.

This clonotype turned up a few times. The V and J genes are TRBV3-1 and TRBJ2-7; 13 bases are a match to TRBD2. CDR3 length: 16 residues. Trimming removed 0 bases from V and 5 bases from J; junction bases left unmatched: 4. Germline V gene sequence: CDR1 LGHDT, CDR2 YNNKEL (reference sequence). For the CDR3, the DNA is TGTGCCAGCAGCCAAGATTGGGGACTAGCGGGGCACGAGCAGTACTTC. Its translation: CASSQDWGLAGHEQYF.

This clonotype was recorded at least ten times. The V call is TRBV24-1, the J call TRBJ2-3, with D perhaps TRBD2 (5 bases). The CDR3 length is 14 residues. The V gene lost 4 bases and the J gene lost 2 bases, with 9 bases spanning the gap. Germline CDR1 is KGHDR and CDR2 is SFDVKD. The CDR3 loop reads CATSERGNTDTQYF. CDR3 coding DNA: TGTGCCACCAGTGAACGGGGAAACACAGATACGCAGTATTTT.

This clonotype was seen more than once but under ten times. The chain recombines TRBV20-1 with TRBJ2-7; unclear D gene. This CDR3 has 14 residues. Trimming cost V 6 bases and J 0 bases, with 15 bases left between them. The germline gives CDR1 DFQATT, CDR2 SNEGSKA (reference sequence). In DNA, the CDR3 is TGCAGTGCCCCTCCCTTACAAAGCTCCTACGAGCAGTACTTC. Translated, it gives CSAPPLQSSYEQYF.

This clonotype was seen only a few times. The chain couples TRBV6-2 or TRBV6-3 to TRBJ1-2; no clear D. Germline-derived CDR1 and CDR2 are MNHEY and SVGEGT. The CDR3 sequence is 14 residues long. Trimming pared 0 bases from V and 7 bases from J, leaving 12 bases between. Here the CDR3 reads CASSYSGGGFGYTF. CDR3 DNA sequence: TGTGCCAGCAGTTACTCTGGCGGAGGCTTTGGCTACACCTTC.

In regard to this clonotype: This may be a read error, as it is one base from a much larger clone. V and J are TRBV13 and TRBJ2-7; no definite D call. The CDR3 is 13 amino acids. The germline V and J ends were trimmed by 0 bases and 2 bases, with 5 bases remaining between them. Germline lookup yields CDR1 PRHDT and CDR2 FYEKMQ (reference sequence). The CDR3 DNA reads as TGTGCCAGCAGCTTAGGGAAAGCCTACGAGCAGTACTTC. It codes for CASSLGKAYEQYF.

The chain uses TRBV20-1 and TRBJ2-6; 7 bases match TRBD1. V dropped 6 bases and J dropped 1; count of bases not matched to a gene: 15. Germline CDR1 DFQATT, CDR2 SNEGSKA (reference sequence). The CDR3 consists of 18 residues. The CDR3 loop reads CSAITGDSSVSGANVLTF. In DNA, the CDR3 is TGCAGTGCCATCACAGGGGATTCCTCTGTATCTGGGGCCAACGTCCTGACTTTC.

The chain employs TRBV7-6 and TRBJ1-2, with 7 bases aligning to TRBD1. The CDR3 has 11 residues. V shed 5 bases, J shed 6 bases, and the junction held 0 bases outside the gene matches. Germline CDR1 and CDR2: SGHVS and FNYEAQ. In DNA form, the CDR3 reads TGTGCCAGCAGCACAGGGGATGGCTACACCTTC. The encoded protein is CASSTGDGYTF.

V usage is TRBV12-3 or TRBV12-4 and J usage is TRBJ1-1; D is perhaps TRBD1 (5 bases). Trimming stripped 2 bases from V and 3 bases from J, with 13 bases between. The CDR3 contains 15 residues. CDR3 protein: CASSLTAAGHTEAFF. The CDR3 nucleotides read TGTGCCAGCAGTTTAACCGCGGCGGGGCACACTGAAGCTTTCTTT.

This clonotype was seen a few times. The chain is built from TRBV30 and TRBJ2-2, with D uncertain. V lost 8 bases and J 2 bases, leaving 12 bases between the germline ends. CDR1 is GTSNPN, CDR2 SVGIG, per germline (reference sequence). The CDR3 is 13 amino acids. This CDR3 is CALDRANTGELFF. The DNA of the CDR3 is TGTGCCCTGGACCGAGCAAACACCGGGGAGCTGTTTTTT.

The genes are TRBV7-9 and TRBJ2-7, with 7 bases fitting TRBD1. The CDR3 runs to 15 residues. The V and J ends lost 3 bases and 3 bases, in that order; junction bases with no gene match: 8. In germline, CDR1 is SEHNR, CDR2 FQNEAQ (reference sequence). CDR3 DNA: TGTGCCAGCAGCTTTAAAGGGGACAGAGACTACGAGCAGTACTTC. Its protein product is CASSFKGDRDYEQYF. The whole variable domain, filled in from reference TRBV7-9 and TRBJ2-7, reads DTGVSQNPRHKITKRGQNVTFRCDPISEHNRLYWYRQTLGQGPEFLTYFQNEAQLEKSRLLSDRFSAERPKGSFSTLEIQRTEQGDSAMYLCASSFKGDRDYEQYFGPGTRLTVT.

This clonotype showed up just a few times. The chain recombines TRBV11-2 with TRBJ2-7; a weak D match, TRBD2 (6 bases). CDR3 length equals 16 residues. CDR1 is SGHAT, CDR2 FQNNGV, per germline. V was clipped by 1 base and J by 5 bases, with 18 bases between them. CDR3 nucleotides: TGTGCCAGCAGCTTAGGGACGGGGGTGAATGTCGACGAGCAGTACTTC. It translates to CASSLGTGVNVDEQYF.

The V call is TRBV28, the J call TRBJ2-7; 9 nucleotides align to TRBD2. CDR3 size: 15 residues. Germline V lookup: CDR1 MDHEN, CDR2 SYDVKM. Unmatched junction bases numbered 9, after V lost 7 bases and J lost 2 bases. This CDR3 reads CASTYTTSGPYEQYF. The CDR3, as DNA: TGTGCCAGCACTTACACGACTAGCGGACCCTACGAGCAGTACTTC.

This clonotype was recorded many times. This chain connects TRBV7-2 to TRBJ2-1, with a tentative D call TRBD1 (6 bases). From germline, CDR1 is SGHTA and CDR2 FQGNSA. Trimming took off 5 bases at V and 0 bases at J, with 17 bases between the two ends. The CDR3 runs to 17 residues. CDR3 loop: CASSTRRDKSSYNEQFF. CDR3 coding DNA: TGTGCCAGCAGCACTCGCCGGGACAAGAGCTCCTACAATGAGCAGTTCTTC.

This clonotype has a handful of counts. The V call is TRBV13, the J call TRBJ2-5; D gene ambiguous. Looked up from germline, CDR1 is PRHDT and CDR2 is FYEKMQ (reference sequence). V lost 3 bases and J lost 5, with 13 bases in between. The CDR3 consists of 14 residues. The CDR3 DNA follows: TGTGCCAGCAGCTTGCGGCCAAGAATGGAGACCCAGTACTTC. It specifies CASSLRPRMETQYF. The variable domain in full, completed from reference TRBV13 and TRBJ2-5, reads AAGVIQSPRHLIKEKRETATLKCYPIPRHDTVYWYQQGPGQDPQFLISFYEKMQSDKGSIPDRFSAQQFSDYHSELNMSSLELGDSALYFCASSLRPRMETQYFGPGTRLLVL.

The table lists this clonotype with many counts. The chain couples TRBV27 to TRBJ2-5; 8 bases align to TRBD2. CDR1 MNHEY and CDR2 SMNVEV come from the germline V gene (reference sequence). J gave up 4 bases and V 0 bases, and 4 bases lay outside the gene matches. CDR3 length: 15 amino acids. The CDR3 DNA reads TGTGCCAGCAGTTTATCGATTCTAGCGGGAGAGACCCAGTACTTC. This translates into CASSLSILAGETQYF.

This clonotype was seen many times. The chain joins TRBV20-1 to TRBJ2-2; D is possibly TRBD1 (5 bases). The length of the CDR3 is 16 residues. V gave up 0 bases and J gave up 4 bases, with 15 bases separating them. Germline CDR1 and CDR2: DFQATT and SNEGSKA (reference sequence). The DNA of the CDR3 is TGCAGTGCTAGAGATCCTCAGGGCCCGGCCACCGGGGAGCTGTTTTTT. This encodes CSARDPQGPATGELFF.

The table lists this clonotype with many counts. The V and J genes are TRBV29-1 and TRBJ2-1; D might be TRBD2 (5 bases). This CDR3 has 13 residues. Trimming removed 7 bases at V and 3 bases at J, with 13 bases between. The V gene's germline CDR1 is SQVTM and CDR2 ANQGSEA. CDR3 DNA: TGCAGCGCCCCCGGGGAAGGCTACAATGAGCAGTTCTTC. Translated: CSAPGEGYNEQFF.

This clonotype was counted ten times or more. V usage is TRBV29-1 and J usage is TRBJ2-3; D is undetermined. The CDR3 runs 13 residues. Germline V gene lookup returns CDR1 SQVTM and CDR2 ANQGSEA. With 3 bases removed from V and 2 bases from J, the gap between germline ends came to 9 bases. In DNA, the CDR3 is TGCAGCGTTGATAGGCCAAACACAGATACGCAGTATTTT. It encodes CSVDRPNTDTQYF.

In DNA form, the CDR3 reads TGCGCCAGCAGTGATGGGGTAGAAAGGGTAAATGAGCAGTTCTTC. Translation: CASSDGVERVNEQFF. This chain joins TRBV10-1 and TRBJ2-1; D gene unclear. This CDR3 spans 15 amino acids. Trimming removed 3 bases at V and 7 bases at J, with 16 bases between. Germline V gene lookup returns CDR1 WNHNN and CDR2 SYGVQD (reference sequence).

Ten or more counts support this clonotype. The genes are TRBV7-6 and TRBJ2-5, with D perhaps TRBD2 (5 bases). The CDR3 runs 14 residues. Germline V gene data show CDR1 as SGHVS and CDR2 as FNYEAQ. V was trimmed by 3 bases and J by 0 bases, leaving 8 bases between them. The CDR3 sequence is CASSLAGYQETQYF. Written as DNA, the CDR3 is TGTGCCAGCAGCTTGGCGGGCTACCAAGAGACCCAGTACTTC.

The table lists this clonotype with a few counts. The CDR3 is CASSLRGDRVSYEQYF. The CDR3 DNA sequence: TGTGCCAGCAGTTTAAGGGGGGACAGGGTTAGCTACGAGCAGTACTTC. The chain recombines TRBV27 with TRBJ2-7, with 9 bases that match TRBD1. CDR3 length: 16 residues. Looked up from germline, CDR1 is MNHEY and CDR2 is SMNVEV (reference sequence). The V and J ends lost 2 bases and 3 bases, in that order; junction bases with no gene match: 8.

This clonotype has just a few counts. The J gene is TRBJ2-2, the V gene TRBV7-8; D gene uncertain. Trimming cost V 6 bases and J 7 bases, with 18 bases left between them. The CDR3 covers 15 residues. Germline V gene lookup returns CDR1 SGHVS and CDR2 FQNEAQ. In DNA form, the CDR3 reads TGTGCCAGCAGGCTGGACCACGGCACTATCGGGGAGCTGTTTTTT. As protein: CASRLDHGTIGELFF.